This T cell receptor beta chain was sequenced in a study of shared clonotypes between healthy human individuals. Measured with immunoSEQ multiplex PCR; TCRdb has only the in-frame clones, and not every one. This table holds around 500,000 clones, roughly 85% found once. This clone occurred a few times. From germline, CDR1 is MDHEN and CDR2 SYDVKM. The CDR3 loop spans 15 amino acids. V trimming: 5 bases; J trimming: 6 bases; junction bases outside the gene matches: 12. The chain recombines TRBV28 with TRBJ2-5; the match to TRBD1 covers 7 bases. The clonotype was recovered from a woman aged 40 to 55 in good health. Some clones in this sample may be carry-over from other donors' samples. Specimen: PBMCs. Written as DNA, the CDR3 is TGTGCCAGCAGTCCCCGAGGGGGCATGGTAAAGACCCAGTACTTC. Protein product: CASSPRGGMVKTQYF.